The clone carrying this T cell receptor (beta chain) was recorded many times. Its antigen is still unknown. The source of the sample is a study of human T cells and chemical hapten exposure. As for the study in general: Patients were mainly female, each with alopecia areata, totalis or universalis. General observations from the study: Alopecia in the donors means their immune response may deviate from healthy people's.

A single record per CDR3 protein comes from TCRdb applying MiXCR to the RACE reads. This table holds just under 350,000 distinct CDR3 sequences, roughly 6.9% found once. V was clipped by 5 bases and J by 4 bases, with 5 bases between them. The germline CDR1 and CDR2 sequences are MNHNY and SVGAGI (reference sequence). CDR3 length: 11 amino acids. As for time point: patch test 1, 2 weeks after DPC sensitization. Treatment of the sample: therapeutic diphenylcyclopropenone sensitization with weekly scalp DPC. Blood was drawn before each patch test was applied. The sequence derives from a young woman with alopecia areata. Some clones in this sample may be carry-over from other donors' samples. The sample in question was whole blood, obtained in connection with sensitization to the hapten diphenylcyclopropenone (DPC). This chain uses TRBV6-6 with TRBJ2-5; D remains ambiguous. The CDR3, as DNA: TGTGCCAGCAGTAACTTAGAGACCCAGTACTTC. Protein sequence: CASSNLETQYF.